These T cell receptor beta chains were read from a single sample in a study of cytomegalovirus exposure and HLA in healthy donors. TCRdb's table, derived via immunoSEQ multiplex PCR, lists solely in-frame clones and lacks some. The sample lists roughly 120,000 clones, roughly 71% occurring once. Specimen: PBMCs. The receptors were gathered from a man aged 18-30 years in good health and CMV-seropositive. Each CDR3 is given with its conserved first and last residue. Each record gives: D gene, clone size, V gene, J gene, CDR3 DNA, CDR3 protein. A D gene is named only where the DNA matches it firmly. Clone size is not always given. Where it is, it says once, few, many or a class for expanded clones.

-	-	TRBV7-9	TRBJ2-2	TGTGCCAGCAGCTTTTTGGCGGGGACCGGGGAGCTGTTTTTT	CASSFLAGTGELFF
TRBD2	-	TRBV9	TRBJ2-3	TGTGCCAGCAGCGTCTCGGCGGGGGAACGGGGAGATACGCAGTATTTT	CASSVSAGERGDTQYF
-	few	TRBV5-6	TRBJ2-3	TGTGCCAGCAGCTTGTTTCAAACAGATACGCAGTATTTT	CASSLFQTDTQYF
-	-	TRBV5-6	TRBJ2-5	TGTGCCAGCAGCTTAGGACAGCAAGAGACCCAGTACTTC	CASSLGQQETQYF
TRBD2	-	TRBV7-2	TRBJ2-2	TGTGCCAGCAGCCCCCAACTAGCGCCCGCCGGGGAGCTGTTTTTT	CASSPQLAPAGELFF
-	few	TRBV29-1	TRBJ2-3	TGCAGCGTTGGACTAAACACAGATACGCAGTATTTT	CSVGLNTDTQYF
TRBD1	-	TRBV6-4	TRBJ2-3	TGTGCCAGCAGCAGACAGGGGGCGAGCACAGATACGCAGTATTTT	CASSRQGASTDTQYF
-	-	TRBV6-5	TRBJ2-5	TGTGCCAGCAGTTCAAAAGAGACCCAGTACTTC	CASSSKETQYF
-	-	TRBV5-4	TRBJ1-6	TGTGCCAGCAGCCGGGGGGGGGACTTTAATTCACCCCTCCACTTT	CASSRGGDFNSPLHF
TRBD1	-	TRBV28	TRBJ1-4	TGTGCCAGCAGTTTGACAGGGGGTGAAAAACTGTTTTTT	CASSLTGGEKLFF
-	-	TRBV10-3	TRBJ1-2	TGTGCCATCAGTGGTATAGACAGCCCTAACTATGGCTACACCTTC	CAISGIDSPNYGYTF